This TCR beta chain was recorded in a study of identifying expanded T cells in peripheral blood. Findings and caveats of the study: Approximately 2-week clone count variance significantly increased as total template count grew. Over two and four weeks, about 15 and 18 clones changed, versus approximately 1.2 between replicates.

About this clone: Its cognate antigen is unknown.

This table comes from immunoSEQ multiplex PCR, and its TCRdb copy is limited to in-frame clones, with some not included. The repertoire holds tens of thousands of clones, with roughly 87% as singletons. This CDR3 spans 14 amino acids. Per the germline V gene, CDR1 is SGHVS and CDR2 is FQNEAQ. The V segment lost 5 bases and the J segment 1 base; nucleotides outside the gene matches: 3. Collection occurred without any documented infections or immune events in donors. Sequencing was done on a sample of blood. The chain is built from TRBV7-8 and TRBJ1-2, with TRBD1 matching 8 bases. This TCR was recovered from a person aged 18 to 75 in good health. The CDR3 spells CASSPDRGNYGYTF. DNA for the CDR3: TGTGCCAGCAGCCCAGACAGGGGTAACTATGGCTACACCTTC.